These T cell receptor beta chains were read from a single sample in a study of blood T cells in healthy people across ages. TCRdb independently ran MiXCR on the 5' RACE reads; one entry per CDR3 protein. The repertoire has about a million distinct CDR3 sequences, about 48% of them found once; the top ten carry roughly 12%. The sample taken for sequencing was blood. The source of these receptors is a man aged 30-40 years in good health. Both conserved end residues are part of each CDR3. A D gene is named only where the DNA matches it firmly. Clone size is stated in some rows and not others, as once, few, many or a class when expanded.

D gene	CDR3 length	V gene	clone size	J gene	CDR3 DNA	CDR3 protein
.	13	TRBV4-1	few	TRBJ2-3	TGCGCCAGCAGCCACCTAGACACAGATACGCAGTATTTT	CASSHLDTDTQYF
.	15	TRBV28	few	TRBJ1-6	TGTGCCAGCAGTTTGGGGACACTTGGCGGTTCACCCCTCCACTTT	CASSLGTLGGSPLHF
.	16	TRBV7-6	few	TRBJ2-1	TGTGCCAGCAGCTTAGTTCGCGGATCAGGCGATAATGAGCAGTTCTTC	CASSLVRGSGDNEQFF
.	15	TRBV11-2	once	TRBJ2-5	TGTGCCAGCAGCCCTCAGGGTGAGGGGAGCGGTGAGCAGTACTTC	CASSPQGEGSGEQYF
TRBD2	15	TRBV7-7	many	TRBJ2-3	TGTGCTAGCAGCCCTAGCGGGGCTAGCACAGATACGCAGTATTTT	CASSPSGASTDTQYF
.	14	TRBV5-1	.	TRBJ1-1	TGCGCCAGCAGCTTTTTTGCGGGGCACACTGAAGCTTTCTTT	CASSFFAGHTEAFF
.	13	TRBV12-3/TRBV12-4	.	TRBJ1-1	TGTGCCAGCAGTGCGCAGAGTGGCACTGAAGCTTTCTTT	CASSAQSGTEAFF
.	17	TRBV5-6	once	TRBJ1-4	TGTGCCAGCAGCTTGTTGGACTTTGGCTCAACTAATGAAAAACTGTTTTTT	CASSLLDFGSTNEKLFF
.	14	TRBV14	.	TRBJ1-2	TGTGCCAGCAGCCAAGATCCGTGGGGGAATGGCTACACCTTC	CASSQDPWGNGYTF
.	15	TRBV18	few	TRBJ1-6	TGTGCCAGCTCATCCATTGAGAGGGGCAATTCACCCCTCCACTTT	CASSSIERGNSPLHF
.	21	TRBV2	.	TRBJ1-5	TGTGCCAGCAGTGAAGCGCTTGGTCAGGGGCGCGTCCCATTTAGCAATCAGCCCCAGCATTTT	CASSEALGQGRVPFSNQPQHF
TRBD2	16	TRBV7-9	few	TRBJ2-3	TGTGCCAGCAGCTTAGTCGGGGGGATAACCACAGATACGCAGTATTTT	CASSLVGGITTDTQYF
TRBD1	15	TRBV5-1	.	TRBJ2-5	TGCGCCAGCAGCTCGTCACGACAGGGTAAAGAGACCCAGTACTTC	CASSSSRQGKETQYF
.	21	TRBV5-6	.	TRBJ2-5	TGTGCCAGCAGCCCCTCCCTGGGCGGGGATTTGGGACCGTTAGTTTACAATGAGCAGTACTTC	CASSPSLGGDLGPLVYNEQYF
.	15	TRBV15	many	TRBJ2-5	TGTGCCACCAGCAGAGATCCGGCGACTGAAGAGACCCAGTACTTC	CATSRDPATEETQYF
.	14	TRBV6-5	few	TRBJ1-2	TGTGCCAGCAGGATCTCGGGGCCGGGGTATGGCTACACCTTC	CASRISGPGYGYTF
TRBD2	15	TRBV7-2	.	TRBJ2-1	TGTGCCAGCAGCCAGCGGGGGGGCCGATACAATGAGCAGTTCTTC	CASSQRGGRYNEQFF
.	15	TRBV3-1	.	TRBJ1-5	TGTGCCAGCAGCCAGGCCGGGACCTGCCAAAGCCTCCAGCATTTT	CASSQAGTCQSLQHF
.	16	TRBV5-1	.	TRBJ2-3	TGCGCCAGCAGGGCATCTTCGACGACCTCCGGGGATACGCAGTATTTT	CASRASSTTSGDTQYF
.	12	TRBV5-8	.	TRBJ1-2	TGTGCCAGCAGCTTATCACTGGAACGTGTCACCTTC	CASSLSLERVTF
.	15	TRBV4-3	.	TRBJ2-1	TGCGCCAGCAGCCAAGTAGTGGGAATATACAATGAGCAGTTCTTC	CASSQVVGIYNEQFF
TRBD1	15	TRBV7-2	.	TRBJ2-3	TGTGCCATAGGGGGCCGTAGGGGTATCTCAGATACGCAGTATTTT	CAIGGRRGISDTQYF
.	15	TRBV24-1	many	TRBJ2-1	TGTGCCACCAGTGATTTGGTTGGGAATTACAATGAGCAGTTCTTC	CATSDLVGNYNEQFF
TRBD1	14	TRBV6-1	few	TRBJ1-1	TGTGCCAGCAGAGCTGCCGGGACAGACTCTGAAGCTTTCTTT	CASRAAGTDSEAFF
.	14	TRBV6-2/TRBV6-3	.	TRBJ1-2	TGTGCCAGCACCATGAGTGGGGGCTTCTATGGCTACACCTTC	CASTMSGGFYGYTF
.	15	TRBV2	.	TRBJ2-2	TGTGCCAGCAGGGGCGGGACATCGAACACCGGGGAGCTGTTTTTT	CASRGGTSNTGELFF
.	15	TRBV20-1	.	TRBJ1-4	TGCAGTGCTAGAGATCTCCGGGGAGGTAATGAAAAACTGTTTTTT	CSARDLRGGNEKLFF
TRBD1	14	TRBV6-5	few	TRBJ1-5	TGTGCCAGCAGTTCGACAGGGGTCAATCAGCCCCAGCATTTT	CASSSTGVNQPQHF
.	14	TRBV6-5	.	TRBJ1-4	TGTGCCAGCAGTTACTCGCGAAAGGGGGAAAAACTGTTTTTT	CASSYSRKGEKLFF
.	14	TRBV13	few	TRBJ1-3	TGTGCCAGCAGCTTGACAGGCACTGGAAACACCATATATTTT	CASSLTGTGNTIYF
.	14	TRBV28	many	TRBJ2-7	TGTGCCAGCAGCTTGCGGCAGGGGTCCTACGAGCAGTACTTC	CASSLRQGSYEQYF
.	15	TRBV27	few	TRBJ2-3	TGTGCCAGCAGCCGGAGGCCAGACAGGACTAATACGCAGTATTTT	CASSRRPDRTNTQYF
TRBD2	19	TRBV7-3	.	TRBJ2-1	TGTGCCAGCAGCTTAGGGACTAGCGGGGGGTACTTCTCCTACAATGAGCAGTTCTTC	CASSLGTSGGYFSYNEQFF
TRBD2	16	TRBV7-9	few	TRBJ2-4	TGTGCCAGCAGCTTAGAAGCGGGGGGAGCCAAAAACATTCAGTACTTC	CASSLEAGGAKNIQYF
.	14	TRBV7-2	few	TRBJ2-1	TGTGCCAGCAGCTTAGCCCCCAGCTACAATGAGCAGTTCTTC	CASSLAPSYNEQFF
TRBD1	13	TRBV6-1	.	TRBJ2-5	TGTGCCAGCAGACACAGGGGGGCTGAGACCCAGTACTTC	CASRHRGAETQYF
TRBD1	17	TRBV6-2/TRBV6-3	.	TRBJ1-2	TGTGCCAGCAGTTACTCGTATGAAGGGACAGCTAACTATGGCTACACCTTC	CASSYSYEGTANYGYTF
.	16	TRBV12-3/TRBV12-4	.	TRBJ1-5	TGTGCCAGCAGTTTAGAGGCAGGGCGAGGCCATCAGCCCCAGCATTTT	CASSLEAGRGHQPQHF
.	11	TRBV20-1	few	TRBJ2-3	TGCAGTGTTCTAGCAGAGGGTACGCAGTATTTT	CSVLAEGTQYF
TRBD2	16	TRBV6-5	many	TRBJ2-3	TGTGCCAGCAGGTCTCGACTAGCGGGGGACCGAGATACGCAGTATTTT	CASRSRLAGDRDTQYF
.	14	TRBV4-2	few	TRBJ2-7	TGTGCCAGCAGCACAGACCTTCAATACTACGAGCAGTACTTC	CASSTDLQYYEQYF
TRBD2	14	TRBV29-1	.	TRBJ2-6	TGCAGCGTTGATAGCGGGGCTGGGGCCAACGTCCTGACTTTC	CSVDSGAGANVLTF